The present T cell receptor (beta chain) was sequenced within a study of blood T cell repertoires in COVID-19. Data came from immunoSEQ multiplex PCR; TCRdb stores just in-frame clones and leaves some out. The data show around 160,000 clones, with 70% to 90% seen just once and approximately 8% held by the top ten. Trimming at V came to 3 bases and at J to 1 base, leaving 10 bases not matched to a gene. The CDR3 totals 17 residues. Germline CDR1 reads SGDLS; CDR2 reads YYNGEE. The sequence was obtained from a woman aged 60-75 years with COVID-19, enrolled during active disease. The sequenced sample was peripheral blood. V is TRBV9 and J is TRBJ2-5, with 9 nucleotides matching TRBD2. Here the CDR3 DNA reads TGTGCCAGCAGCGCCCTGGGAACTAGCGGGCTCCAAGAGACCCAGTACTTC. Its translation: CASSALGTSGLQETQYF. Full variable domain (rest looked up from reference TRBV9 and TRBJ2-5): DSGVTQTPKHLITATGQRVTLRCSPRSGDLSVYWYQQSLDQGLQFLIQYYNGEERAKGNILERFSAQQFPDLHSELNLSSLELGDSALYFCASSALGTSGLQETQYFGPGTRLLVL.